This T cell receptor beta chain is from a study of blood T cell repertoires in COVID-19 (dated by TCRdb to between 2020 and 2021). At the level of the whole study: The collaborator samples originated in the United States, Italy and Spain and spanned the acute and convalescent phases of COVID-19. The prospective study material was composed of cDNA or gDNA derived from T cells, B-cell-depleted T cells, or PBMCs. The samples were drawn from the first 160 participants of the ongoing ImmuneRACE study and from 950 to 1,500 subjects provided by 6 global collaborators. Where HLA class I and class II types were available, the types were taken from metadata supplied by the sample provider, not from assay-based typing. The repertoires were released in a freely available public database meant as a resource for research on the immune response to SARS-CoV-2. Sample metadata almost always included a de-identified subject ID, COVID-19 status, age in years and sex. The dataset comprised deeply sampled blood TCRbeta repertoires from subjects exposed to, actively infected with, or recovered from COVID-19.

The paper's findings and limits, for the study overall: The amount of clinical and demographic metadata varied by source and participant and was provided uncurated.

TCRbeta CDR3 regions were amplified from genomic DNA using the immunoSEQ Assay, a bias-controlled multiplex PCR. Concerning the study's data processing: Nucleated cell counts per sample were estimated from amplification of reference gene primers within the assay. To quantify the absolute abundance of each unique TCRbeta CDR3 rearrangement, sequence reads were collapsed and filtered. For each sample, productive Simpson clonality was calculated as the square root of Simpson's diversity index over productive rearrangements. The immuneACCESS repertoire file appears here via TCRdb, limited to in-frame rearrangements. These files lack a portion of the clones; in checked studies, under half of the deficit traces to unresolved V genes, and the cause of the others is not known. V, J and clone size were drawn from that table, and D and trimming were deduced from the DNA. The sample yields 100,000 to 130,000 clones; over 60% were counted once. The ten biggest clones cover over 4% of the sample.

Each collaborating institution followed its own protocols to collect whole blood in K2EDTA tubes. For TCRbeta analysis, collaborators shipped samples as frozen whole blood, isolated PBMCs, or DNA extracted from either of those sample types. From cysteine to phenylalanine, the CDR3 is 16 amino acids long. The retained sequence is limited to the CDR3, 48 bases, with the frame set at the first base. The V and J ends are trimmed by 4 bases and 2 bases, leaving 18 bases between them. CDR1 SGDLS and CDR2 YYNGEE are derived from the germline V gene. To note about this clone: Its cognate antigen has yet to be identified. No much larger clonotype is one base removed from it; base qualities were not supplied.

The sequence is built from TRBV9 and TRBJ1-2; D gene: possibly TRBD1, on 6 matching bases. Material for sequencing was peripheral blood. The origin of this receptor is a man in his 70s with acute or convalescent COVID-19. The sequenced DNA: TGTGCCAGCAGCCCCCGTTGGACAGCATGGAACTATGGCTACACCTTC. This is translated as CASSPRWTAWNYGYTF.